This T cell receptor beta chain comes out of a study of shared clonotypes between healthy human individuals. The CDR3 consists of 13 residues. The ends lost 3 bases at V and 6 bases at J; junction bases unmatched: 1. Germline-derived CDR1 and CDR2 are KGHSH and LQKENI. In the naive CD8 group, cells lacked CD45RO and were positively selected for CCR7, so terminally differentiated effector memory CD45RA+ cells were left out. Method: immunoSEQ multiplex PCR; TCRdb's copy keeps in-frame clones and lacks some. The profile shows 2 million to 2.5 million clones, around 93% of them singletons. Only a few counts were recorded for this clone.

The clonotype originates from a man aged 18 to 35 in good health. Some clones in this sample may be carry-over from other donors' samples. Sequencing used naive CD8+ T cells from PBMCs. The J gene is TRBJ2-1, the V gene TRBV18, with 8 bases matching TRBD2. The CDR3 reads CASSPTSGNEQFF. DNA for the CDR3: TGTGCCAGCTCACCCACTAGCGGCAATGAGCAGTTCTTC.